A selection of T cell receptor beta chains follows, all from one sample in a study of blood T cell repertoires in COVID-19. Repertoires were generated with immunoSEQ multiplex PCR, while TCRdb's copy carries only in-frame clones and drops some. Of approximately 110,000 clones in the sample, less than 85% were seen once. Sequencing was done on a sample of peripheral blood. These receptors were taken from a human donor with acute or convalescent COVID-19. The donor label of this sample is uncertain. The CDR3 runs from the conserved cysteine through the conserved F or W. Fields, in order: CDR3 protein, J gene, V gene, D gene. D genes are given only for firm matches.

CASSQAGTGFRSPLHF | TRBJ1-6 | TRBV3-1/TRBV3-2 | TRBD1
CAISESGTDTQYF | TRBJ2-3 | TRBV10-3 | -
CASRRTGWGQETQYF | TRBJ2-5 | TRBV7-9 | TRBD1
CASSLSRLVTNTQYF | TRBJ2-3 | TRBV5-1 | -
CASSFRGSGYNEQFF | TRBJ2-1 | TRBV28 | -
CASSSDPGLRSDQYF | TRBJ2-5 | TRBV6-5 | TRBD2
CASGRGEETQYF | TRBJ2-5 | TRBV7-3 | -
CASETLEETQYF | TRBJ2-5 | TRBV2 | -
CASSFYSSGQAFF | TRBJ1-1 | TRBV5-6 | -
CASSFGQGGNEQFF | TRBJ2-1 | TRBV7-3 | TRBD1
CASSKTGTFAQETQYF | TRBJ2-5 | TRBV4-1 | -
CASSSGGSSYNEQFF | TRBJ2-1 | TRBV28 | TRBD2
CASSKGVSLQETQYF | TRBJ2-5 | TRBV19 | -
CAWSAREVAFF | TRBJ1-1 | TRBV30 | -
CASTATSGEQETQYF | TRBJ2-5 | TRBV5-4 | TRBD2
CASSVEGGKGTEAFF | TRBJ1-1 | TRBV9 | TRBD1
CASSPDRGAGNTIYF | TRBJ1-3 | TRBV19 | TRBD1
CASSFRDSKNIQYF | TRBJ2-4 | TRBV5-6 | TRBD1
CASSTDREGMGGYTF | TRBJ1-2 | TRBV18 | TRBD1
CASSIDKQTNEKLFF | TRBJ1-4 | TRBV19 | -
CASSFVAGALYNEQFF | TRBJ2-1 | TRBV28 | TRBD2
CASSEVFTGGYNEQFF | TRBJ2-1 | TRBV2 | TRBD1
CASAAGGGSNQPQHF | TRBJ1-5 | TRBV5-6 | -
CASRGTGRGVGELFF | TRBJ2-2 | TRBV6-5 | -
CATQRSGTDTQYF | TRBJ2-3 | TRBV12-3/TRBV12-4 | -
CASSQVLAVSGELFF | TRBJ2-2 | TRBV3-1/TRBV3-2 | TRBD2
CASRGLAGSYNEQFF | TRBJ2-1 | TRBV6-5 | TRBD2
CAISEVTGGGQPQHF | TRBJ1-5 | TRBV10-3 | TRBD1
CASSRMGQQAFF | TRBJ1-1 | TRBV23-1 | TRBD1
CASSSSWGGRRGDQPQHF | TRBJ1-5 | TRBV7-8 | -
CASKGQGNQPQHF | TRBJ1-5 | TRBV2 | TRBD1
CASGPGRISNQPQHF | TRBJ1-5 | TRBV7-8 | -
CASTQGGTVRGYTF | TRBJ1-2 | TRBV19 | TRBD1
CASSEGQGREETQYF | TRBJ2-5 | TRBV9 | TRBD1
CASSKRHGGEYNEQFF | TRBJ2-1 | TRBV7-3 | -
CASSFPGSPLHF | TRBJ1-6 | TRBV5-1 | -
CASSLSGYGYTF | TRBJ1-2 | TRBV28 | -
CASSLVMSAGVYEQYF | TRBJ2-7 | TRBV7-2 | TRBD2
CASSFWGTNTEAFF | TRBJ1-1 | TRBV7-9 | -
CATSGHAGQGDYGYTF | TRBJ1-2 | TRBV24-1 | TRBD1
CASSVQGTQNTEAFF | TRBJ1-1 | TRBV7-9 | -
CASSQEGGRFSYNSPLHF | TRBJ1-6 | TRBV3-1/TRBV3-2 | -
CASSTGDWSSYNEQFF | TRBJ2-1 | TRBV28 | -
CASSFPFLVGDQETQYF | TRBJ2-5 | TRBV7-8 | -
CASSRGGETQYF | TRBJ2-5 | TRBV6-5 | TRBD2
CASSLTGSRNEQFF | TRBJ2-1 | TRBV28 | -
CASSYSRFVSGNTIYF | TRBJ1-3 | TRBV6-5 | -
CASGQGSSYEQYF | TRBJ2-7 | TRBV12-3/TRBV12-4 | -
CASTQWGTGDTDTQYF | TRBJ2-3 | TRBV19 | TRBD1
CASSGRQGNNSPLHF | TRBJ1-6 | TRBV2 | TRBD1